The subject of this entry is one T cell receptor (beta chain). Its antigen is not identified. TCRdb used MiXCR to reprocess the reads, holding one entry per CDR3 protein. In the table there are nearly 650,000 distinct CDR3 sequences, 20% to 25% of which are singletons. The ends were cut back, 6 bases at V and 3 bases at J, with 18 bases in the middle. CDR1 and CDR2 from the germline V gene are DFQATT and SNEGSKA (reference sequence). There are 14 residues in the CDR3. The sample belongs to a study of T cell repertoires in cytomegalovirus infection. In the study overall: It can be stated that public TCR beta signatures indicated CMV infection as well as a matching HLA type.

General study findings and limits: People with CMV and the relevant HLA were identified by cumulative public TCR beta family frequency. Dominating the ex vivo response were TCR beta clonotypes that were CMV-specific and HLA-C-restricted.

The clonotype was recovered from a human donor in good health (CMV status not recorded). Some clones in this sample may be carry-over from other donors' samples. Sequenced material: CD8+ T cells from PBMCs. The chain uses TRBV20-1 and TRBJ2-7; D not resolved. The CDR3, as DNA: TGCAGTGCCTTACGACACCGGGCATACTACGAGCAGTACTTC. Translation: CSALRHRAYYEQYF.